A selection of T cell receptor beta chains follows, all from one sample in a study of breast tumors, draining lymph nodes, adjacent tissues. TCRdb called the multiplex PCR reads again in MiXCR, with one record for every CDR3 protein. The profile shows some 140,000 distinct CDR3 sequences, approximately 20% of them singletons. Material: axillary lymph node tissue. These TCRs come from a female donor with breast cancer. Some clones in this sample may be carry-over from other donors' samples. CDR3s include the opening cysteine and the closing phenylalanine or tryptophan. Each record gives: J gene, clone size, D gene, V gene, CDR3 protein, CDR3 DNA. D genes are given only for firm matches. Size is stated for part of the rows, as once, few or many counts, or as a class when the clone is expanded.

J: TRBJ2-1; size: many; D: TRBD2; V: TRBV3-1; CDR3: CASSQPTSGVYNEQFF; DNA: TGTGCCAGCAGCCAACCCACTAGCGGGGTTTACAATGAGCAGTTCTTC
J: TRBJ1-2; size: few; D: NA; V: TRBV28; CDR3: CAIAGLYGYTF; DNA: TGTGCCATCGCAGGACTCTATGGCTACACCTTC
J: TRBJ2-1; size: NA; D: TRBD2; V: TRBV6-2/TRBV6-3; CDR3: CASSTGLGLARVEQFF; DNA: TGTGCCAGCAGTACCGGGCTGGGACTAGCCAGGGTCGAGCAGTTCTTC
J: TRBJ2-7; size: many; D: TRBD1; V: TRBV2; CDR3: CASSPTGTGYEQYF; DNA: TGTGCCAGCAGTCCGACAGGGACGGGTTACGAGCAGTACTTC
J: TRBJ2-7; size: many; D: TRBD2; V: TRBV25-1; CDR3: CAAGTSGRANEQYF; DNA: TGTGCCGCCGGGACTAGCGGGAGGGCCAACGAGCAGTACTTC
J: TRBJ2-7; size: NA; D: TRBD2; V: TRBV28; CDR3: CASSSSGTSGYEQYF; DNA: TGTGCCAGCAGTTCCTCCGGGACTAGCGGCTACGAGCAGTACTTC
J: TRBJ1-6; size: NA; D: NA; V: TRBV5-1; CDR3: CASPGWCNSPLHF; DNA: TGCGCCAGCCCCGGGTGGTGTAATTCACCCCTCCACTTT
J: TRBJ2-5; size: many; D: NA; V: TRBV4-1; CDR3: CASSSNGRTGNQETQYF; DNA: TGCGCCAGCAGTTCTAACGGACGTACTGGGAACCAAGAGACCCAGTACTTC
J: TRBJ2-1; size: many; D: TRBD1; V: TRBV12-3/TRBV12-4; CDR3: CASSLRGQGHNEQFF; DNA: TGTGCCAGCAGTTTAAGGGGACAGGGACATAATGAGCAGTTCTTC
J: TRBJ2-3; size: many; D: NA; V: TRBV7-9; CDR3: CASSKPSGAVDTQYF; DNA: TGTGCCAGCAGCAAGCCATCGGGGGCGGTAGATACGCAGTATTTT
J: TRBJ2-7; size: NA; D: TRBD2; V: TRBV28; CDR3: CASRGLAGHSYEQYF; DNA: TGTGCCAGCAGGGGACTAGCGGGGCACTCCTACGAGCAGTACTTC
J: TRBJ2-2; size: many; D: NA; V: TRBV12-3/TRBV12-4; CDR3: CASSLGWTGELFF; DNA: TGTGCCAGCAGCCTCGGATGGACCGGGGAGCTGTTTTTT
J: TRBJ2-1; size: many; D: NA; V: TRBV6-5; CDR3: CASSSPRGAYNEQFF; DNA: TGTGCCAGCAGTTCCCCGAGGGGGGCCTACAATGAGCAGTTCTTC
J: TRBJ1-5; size: once; D: NA; V: TRBV19; CDR3: CASSIGMANQPQHF; DNA: TGTGCCAGTAGTATAGGGATGGCCAATCAGCCCCAGCATTTT
J: TRBJ2-7; size: many; D: TRBD2; V: TRBV5-4; CDR3: CASSLKLAGPYEQYF; DNA: TGTGCCAGCAGCTTGAAGCTAGCGGGTCCCTACGAGCAGTACTTC
J: TRBJ2-1; size: many; D: TRBD1; V: TRBV20-1; CDR3: CSAPRDRNYNEQFF; DNA: TGCAGTGCCCCCCGGGACAGGAACTACAATGAGCAGTTCTTC
J: TRBJ2-3; size: many; D: TRBD2; V: TRBV6-2/TRBV6-3; CDR3: CASRSGRGADTQYF; DNA: TGTGCCAGCAGAAGCGGGAGGGGAGCAGATACGCAGTATTTT
J: TRBJ1-6; size: many; D: NA; V: TRBV27; CDR3: CASSLSAHNSPLHF; DNA: TGTGCCAGCAGTTTATCGGCACATAATTCACCCCTCCACTTT
J: TRBJ2-7; size: few; D: NA; V: TRBV7-9; CDR3: CASSTGPPSYEQYF; DNA: TGTGCCAGCAGCACGGGACCTCCCTCCTACGAGCAGTACTTC
J: TRBJ2-2; size: many; D: NA; V: TRBV13; CDR3: CASSSYPGAGNTGELFF; DNA: TGTGCCAGCAGCAGCTACCCAGGGGCGGGTAACACCGGGGAGCTGTTTTTT
J: TRBJ2-2; size: NA; D: TRBD2; V: TRBV5-6; CDR3: CASSLSGRGTGELFF; DNA: TGTGCCAGCAGCTTGAGCGGGAGGGGTACCGGGGAGCTGTTTTTT
J: TRBJ1-6; size: NA; D: NA; V: TRBV18; CDR3: CASSRGAGGDSPLHF; DNA: TGTGCCAGCTCGAGAGGGGCCGGGGGCGATTCACCCCTCCACTTT
J: TRBJ1-3; size: many; D: NA; V: TRBV7-8; CDR3: CASSAGPSSGNTIYF; DNA: TGTGCCAGCAGCGCGGGACCGTCCTCTGGAAACACCATATATTTT
J: TRBJ2-1; size: many; D: TRBD2; V: TRBV12-3/TRBV12-4; CDR3: CASSLAGGHNEQFF; DNA: TGTGCCAGCAGTTTAGCGGGAGGGCACAATGAGCAGTTCTTC
J: TRBJ2-5; size: many; D: NA; V: TRBV6-4; CDR3: CASSSRLVGGLKETQYF; DNA: TGTGCCAGCAGTTCCCGCCTCGTAGGGGGGCTGAAAGAGACCCAGTACTTC
J: TRBJ2-7; size: many; D: NA; V: TRBV9; CDR3: CASSPGGAEQYF; DNA: TGTGCCAGCAGCCCCGGAGGGGCTGAGCAGTACTTC
J: TRBJ2-1; size: many; D: TRBD2; V: TRBV20-1; CDR3: CSARPTLAGENEQFF; DNA: TGCAGTGCTAGACCGACCCTAGCGGGGGAAAATGAGCAGTTCTTC
J: TRBJ2-2; size: many; D: NA; V: TRBV19; CDR3: CASSIVRGASAAGELFF; DNA: TGTGCCAGTAGTATAGTTAGGGGGGCGTCTGCGGCCGGGGAGCTGTTTTTT
J: TRBJ2-7; size: few; D: TRBD2; V: TRBV5-4; CDR3: CASSLPGLASEQYF; DNA: TGTGCCAGCAGCTTGCCGGGACTAGCCTCCGAGCAGTACTTC
J: TRBJ2-3; size: few; D: NA; V: TRBV6-1; CDR3: CASSRWGSPGPPDTQYF; DNA: TGTGCCAGCAGTCGGTGGGGCTCCCCTGGGCCGCCAGATACGCAGTATTTT
J: TRBJ2-4; size: NA; D: NA; V: TRBV19; CDR3: CASSFGWGQNIQYF; DNA: TGTGCCAGTAGTTTCGGGTGGGGACAAAACATTCAGTACTTC
J: TRBJ2-1; size: many; D: TRBD2; V: TRBV9; CDR3: CASSSSGRGVNEQFF; DNA: TGTGCCAGCAGCTCTAGCGGGAGAGGAGTCAATGAGCAGTTCTTC
J: TRBJ2-3; size: few; D: TRBD2; V: TRBV7-9; CDR3: CASSPPPQLAGGPIHTDTQYF; DNA: TGTGCCAGCAGCCCCCCCCCCCAACTAGCGGGAGGTCCCATCCACACAGATACGCAGTATTTT
J: TRBJ2-1; size: NA; D: NA; V: TRBV7-2; CDR3: CASSGGGATYNEQFF; DNA: TGTGCCAGCAGCGGGGGCGGGGCAACCTACAATGAGCAGTTCTTC
J: TRBJ2-7; size: many; D: TRBD1; V: TRBV4-1; CDR3: CASSQRGQGYEQYF; DNA: TGCGCCAGCAGCCAACGTGGACAGGGCTACGAGCAGTACTTC
J: TRBJ1-3; size: NA; D: NA; V: TRBV28; CDR3: CASTHGEGSSGNTIYF; DNA: TGTGCCAGCACCCACGGGGAGGGGAGCTCTGGAAACACCATATATTTT
J: TRBJ2-1; size: many; D: TRBD2; V: TRBV9; CDR3: CASSVTGTTYNEQFF; DNA: TGTGCCAGCAGCGTTACCGGGACTACCTACAATGAGCAGTTCTTC
J: TRBJ2-1; size: many; D: TRBD2; V: TRBV7-2; CDR3: CASSPRLAGTEQFF; DNA: TGTGCCAGCAGCCCCCGACTAGCGGGAACTGAGCAGTTCTTC
J: TRBJ1-5; size: many; D: TRBD1; V: TRBV6-6; CDR3: CASSYTTGEDQPQHF; DNA: TGTGCCAGCAGTTATACTACAGGGGAAGATCAGCCCCAGCATTTT
J: TRBJ1-4; size: many; D: NA; V: TRBV15; CDR3: CATSRRQRGDNEKLFF; DNA: TGTGCCACCAGCAGGCGCCAGAGGGGGGATAATGAAAAACTGTTTTTT
J: TRBJ1-5; size: NA; D: NA; V: TRBV10-3; CDR3: CAISESTDDGSNQPQHF; DNA: TGTGCCATCAGTGAGTCGACAGACGATGGGAGCAATCAGCCCCAGCATTTT
J: TRBJ2-7; size: many; D: TRBD1; V: TRBV5-1; CDR3: CASSLAGGDYEQYF; DNA: TGCGCCAGCAGCTTGGCAGGGGGTGACTACGAGCAGTACTTC
J: TRBJ2-7; size: few; D: NA; V: TRBV9; CDR3: CASSARTRNCEQYF; DNA: TGTGCCAGCAGCGCACGAACTCGAAACTGCGAGCAGTACTTC
J: TRBJ2-1; size: NA; D: TRBD2; V: TRBV20-1; CDR3: CSTRPLRRESYNEQFF; DNA: TGCAGTACTAGGCCCCTGAGGCGGGAGAGCTACAATGAGCAGTTCTTC
J: TRBJ2-5; size: few; D: TRBD1; V: TRBV19; CDR3: CASSMTPLMTGTGQETQYF; DNA: TGTGCCAGTAGTATGACCCCCCTCATGACCGGGACAGGCCAAGAGACCCAGTACTTC
J: TRBJ2-3; size: many; D: NA; V: TRBV4-2; CDR3: CASSQRHRTDTQYF; DNA: TGTGCCAGCAGCCAAAGACACAGGACAGATACGCAGTATTTT
J: TRBJ1-5; size: few; D: TRBD1; V: TRBV3-1; CDR3: CASSQGRDRNQHF; DNA: TGTGCCAGCAGCCAAGGCCGGGACAGGAATCAGCATTTT
J: TRBJ2-3; size: many; D: NA; V: TRBV19; CDR3: CASSIRGTDTQYF; DNA: TGTGCCAGTAGTATCAGGGGCACAGATACGCAGTATTTT